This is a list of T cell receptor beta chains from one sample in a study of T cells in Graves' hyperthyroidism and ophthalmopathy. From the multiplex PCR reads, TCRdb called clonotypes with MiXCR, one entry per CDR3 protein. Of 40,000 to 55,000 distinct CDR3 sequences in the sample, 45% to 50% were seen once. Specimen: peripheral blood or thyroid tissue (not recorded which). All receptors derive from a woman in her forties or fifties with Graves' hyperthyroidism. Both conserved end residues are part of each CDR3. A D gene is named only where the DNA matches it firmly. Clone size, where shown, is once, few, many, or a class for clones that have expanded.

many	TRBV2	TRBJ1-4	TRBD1	TGTGCCAGCAGCCAAATACAGGGGGCGAAGGCAACTAATGAAAAACTGTTTTTT	CASSQIQGAKATNEKLFF
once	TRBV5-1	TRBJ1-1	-	TGCGCCAGCAGCAATCTCGGAGGGCAGAACACTGAAGCTTTCTTT	CASSNLGGQNTEAFF
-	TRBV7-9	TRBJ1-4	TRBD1	TGTGCCAGCAGCTTGTGGGGGACAGGGTTGGAAAAACTGTTTTTT	CASSLWGTGLEKLFF
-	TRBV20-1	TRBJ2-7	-	TGCAGTGCAGCACGGACTGTCTACGAGCAGTACTTC	CSAARTVYEQYF
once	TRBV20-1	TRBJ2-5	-	TGCAGTGCTAGCCAGGGACCAATGCAAGAGGCCCAGTACTTC	CSASQGPMQEAQYF
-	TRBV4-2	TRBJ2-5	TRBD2	TGTGCCAGCAGCCAAGATCGGGGTAGCGGGAGCAAAGAGACCCAGTACTTC	CASSQDRGSGSKETQYF
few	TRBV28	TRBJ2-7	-	TGTGCCAGCAGTTCCCTGCAGCGGAACTACGAGCAGTACTTC	CASSSLQRNYEQYF
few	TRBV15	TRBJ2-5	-	TGTGCCACCAGCAGCCCCTGGGGCGAGGCCCAGTACTTC	CATSSPWGEAQYF
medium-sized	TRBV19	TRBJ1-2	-	TGTGCCAGTATGAGAGCTACCCGAGATGGCTACACCTTC	CASMRATRDGYTF
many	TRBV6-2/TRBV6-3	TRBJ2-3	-	TGTGCCAGCAGCCTCGTTGAGGCTTTCACAGATACGCAGTATTTT	CASSLVEAFTDTQYF
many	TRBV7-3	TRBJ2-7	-	TGTGCCAGGGGCGGGACACCGACCTACGAGCAGTACTTC	CARGGTPTYEQYF
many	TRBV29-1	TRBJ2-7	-	TGCAGCGTTGTAGGCCAGGACAAGCCCGTTTACGAGCAGTACTTC	CSVVGQDKPVYEQYF
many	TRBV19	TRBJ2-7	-	TGTGCCAGTAGTATTGGCAGGCCCTACGAGCAGTACTTC	CASSIGRPYEQYF
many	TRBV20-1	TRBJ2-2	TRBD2	TGCAGTGCTAGACGGCCAAGGGTTCGCTCAGGGAGCGGGAGAGTGACCGGGGAGCTGTTTTTT	CSARRPRVRSGSGRVTGELFF
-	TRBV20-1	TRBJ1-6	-	TGCAGTGCTAGAGATTTTGACAGGTCCACACCCCTCCACTTT	CSARDFDRSTPLHF
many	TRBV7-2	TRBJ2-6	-	TGTGCCAGCAGCTTAGTGAGCCAGTCTGGGGCCAACGTCCTGACTTTC	CASSLVSQSGANVLTF
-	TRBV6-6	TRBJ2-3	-	TGTGCCAGCACCCTTACGCGCCCAGGTGGGCGCACAGATACGCAGTATTTT	CASTLTRPGGRTDTQYF
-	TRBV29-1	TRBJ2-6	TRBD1	TGCAGCGTTGAGGGACAGGGGCCCACTGAAGCTTTC	CSVEGQGPTEAF
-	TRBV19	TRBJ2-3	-	TGTGCCAGTAGTATTAGGGGACTCAGTACAGATACGCAGTATTTT	CASSIRGLSTDTQYF
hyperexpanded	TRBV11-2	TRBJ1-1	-	TGTGCCAGCAGCTTAGTTGGCACTGAAGCTTTCTTT	CASSLVGTEAFF
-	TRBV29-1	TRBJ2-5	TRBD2	TGCAGCGTCAGGGGACTAGCGGGAGTCTCGGGGACCCAGTACTTC	CSVRGLAGVSGTQYF
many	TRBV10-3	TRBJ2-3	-	TGTGCCATCAGTGAAGGGACAGATACGCAGTATTTT	CAISEGTDTQYF
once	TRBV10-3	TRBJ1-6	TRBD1	TGTGCCATCAGTGCGGGACAGGCAATAGGTTCACCCCTCCACTTT	CAISAGQAIGSPLHF
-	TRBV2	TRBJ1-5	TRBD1	TGTGCCAGCAGTGGGACAGGGGACGGTCAGCCCCAGCATTTT	CASSGTGDGQPQHF
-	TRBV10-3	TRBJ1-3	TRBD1	TGTGCCATCACCTCCGGGACAGGGCATAACTATGGCTACACCATATATTTT	CAITSGTGHNYGYTIYF
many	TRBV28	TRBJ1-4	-	TGTGCCAGCAGCCCCTTTTTGGCGGCAACTAATGAAAAACTGTTTTTT	CASSPFLAATNEKLFF
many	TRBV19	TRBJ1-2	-	TGTGCCAGTAGTCCGAGACAGAGCGGGGGATATGGCTACACCTTC	CASSPRQSGGYGYTF